This T cell receptor beta chain was identified in a study of control samples from healthy donors and cancer patients (TCRdb year 2020). The method was the immunoSEQ multiplex PCR assay. TCRdb carries this immuneACCESS record with in-frame sequences only. Its versions omit some clonotypes, under half of them owing to an unresolved V gene in the studies checked, with the rest unexplained. This sample has 150,000 to 200,000 clones in its table, and about 94% of those were observed once. The ten largest clones represent approximately 0.7% of the sample. From cysteine to phenylalanine, the CDR3 is 15 amino acids long. This entry keeps only the CDR3 DNA: 45 bases, framed from base 1. According to the germline V gene, CDR1 reads SGHRS and CDR2 reads YFSETQ. Trimming removed 0 bases from V and 3 bases from J, leaving 12 bases between the germline ends. As to this clone: Its antigen is unknown. Base qualities are not recorded, but no much larger clone differs from it by a single base.

This receptor was taken from a woman aged 30 to 39 in good health. The chain is made from TRBV5-1 and TRBJ1-2; no D segment can be confidently identified. Sequencing used blood. The sequenced DNA: TGCGCCAGCAGCTTGGTGGCGGGGTCGGACTATGGCTACACCTTC. Its translation is CASSLVAGSDYGYTF. The CDR3 plus the reference TRBV5-1 and TRBJ1-2 genes for the other parts give the full variable domain: KAGVTQTPRYLIKTRGQQVTLSCSPISGHRSVSWYQQTPGQGLQFLFEYFSETQRNKGNFPGRFSGRQFSNSRSEMNVSTLELGDSALYLCASSLVAGSDYGYTFGSGTRLTVV.